Listed below are T cell receptor beta chains from one sample, sequenced in a study of T cell repertoires in cytomegalovirus infection. Their recognized antigens are unknown. TCRdb re-called the reads with MiXCR, one entry per CDR3 protein. The repertoire holds about 57,000 distinct CDR3 sequences, 20% to 25% seen once, with 65% to 75% in the top ten. Sample: CD8+ T cells from cultured PBMCs, taken from culture after CMV antigen stimulation. These receptors originate from a human donor in good health (CMV status not recorded). Some clones in this sample may be carry-over from other donors' samples. The CDR3 runs from the conserved cysteine through the conserved F or W. Each record gives: J gene, V gene, clone size, D gene, CDR3 protein, CDR3 DNA. The D gene is left open where the match is weak. Not every row has a clone size; where given, it reads once, few, many or a size class.

TRBJ2-7 TRBV6-5 NA TRBD1 CASSYSGTGQEQYF TGTGCCAGCAGTTACTCCGGGACAGGTCAAGAGCAGTACTTC
TRBJ1-3 TRBV4-1 NA NA CASSLQTSDPSSGNTIYF TGCGCCAGCAGCCTCCAAACCTCGGACCCGAGCTCTGGAAACACCATATATTTT
TRBJ2-7 TRBV11-2 NA TRBD1 CASSLGGTAEQYF TGTGCCAGCAGCTTAGGAGGGACAGCCGAGCAGTACTTC
TRBJ1-2 TRBV27 NA NA CASSVRRAYGYTF TGTGCCAGCAGCGTCCGGAGGGCTTATGGCTACACCTTC
TRBJ1-1 TRBV27 NA NA CASKISPNTEAFF TGTGCCAGCAAAATCAGCCCGAACACTGAAGCTTTCTTT
TRBJ2-2 TRBV6-2/TRBV6-3 few NA CASSYGTSDTGELFF TGTGCCAGCAGTTACGGGACATCTGACACCGGGGAGCTGTTTTTT
TRBJ2-3 TRBV7-6 NA NA CASSLVIMGGDTDTQYF TGTGCCAGCAGCTTAGTAATTATGGGCGGGGACACAGATACGCAGTATTTT
TRBJ1-5 TRBV7-2 few NA CASSLQGDSNQPQHF TGTGCCAGCAGCTTACAGGGTGATAGCAATCAGCCCCAGCATTTT
TRBJ1-1 TRBV6-5 NA NA CASSYGASEAFF TGTGCCAGCAGTTACGGGGCTTCTGAAGCTTTCTTT
TRBJ2-3 TRBV9 NA NA CASSVDGTTDTQYF TGTGCCAGCAGCGTTGACGGAACCACCGATACGCAGTATTTT
TRBJ1-3 TRBV4-1 many NA CASSPDAGSGNTIYF TGCGCCAGCAGCCCGGACGCCGGCTCTGGAAACACCATATATTTT
TRBJ1-2 TRBV20-1 NA NA CSASIAALFYGYTF TGCAGTGCTAGTATTGCAGCTCTCTTCTATGGCTACACCTTC
TRBJ2-7 TRBV7-9 NA TRBD1 CASSEQTGRTSEQYF TGTGCCAGCAGCGAACAGACAGGGCGGACCTCCGAGCAGTACTTC
TRBJ1-5 TRBV7-2 NA TRBD1 CASSRGQLNQPQHF TGTGCCAGCAGTAGGGGACAGCTCAATCAGCCCCAGCATTTT
TRBJ1-1 TRBV6-2/TRBV6-3 NA NA CASIPQGSRNTEAFF TGTGCCAGCATTCCCCAGGGGTCCAGAAACACTGAAGCTTTCTTT
TRBJ2-1 TRBV20-1 few NA CSARDGDVDYNEQFF TGCAGTGCTAGAGACGGAGACGTGGATTACAATGAGCAGTTCTTC
TRBJ2-7 TRBV28 many NA CASSFRTAPTSEQYF TGTGCCAGCAGTTTTCGGACGGCCCCAACTTCGGAGCAGTACTTC
TRBJ1-1 TRBV4-3 few NA CASSQEGGRETEAFF TGCGCCAGCAGCCAAGAGGGGGGGCGAGAGACTGAAGCTTTCTTT
TRBJ2-3 TRBV12-3/TRBV12-4 NA TRBD2 CASRSSLAGDTDTQYF TGTGCCAGCAGGAGTTCACTAGCGGGGGACACAGATACGCAGTATTTT
TRBJ1-5 TRBV6-6 few NA CASSYYSDGNQPQHF TGTGCCAGCAGTTACTATAGTGACGGCAATCAGCCCCAGCATTTT
TRBJ1-2 TRBV12-3/TRBV12-4 few TRBD1 CASGPGGGYGYTF TGTGCCAGCGGACCAGGGGGCGGCTATGGCTACACCTTC
TRBJ2-3 TRBV4-1 few TRBD2 CASSQALAGGPGTDTQYF TGCGCCAGCAGCCAGGCCCTAGCGGGGGGGCCTGGCACAGATACGCAGTATTTT
TRBJ1-2 TRBV27 few NA CASGGGNYGYTF TGTGCCAGCGGAGGTGGGAACTATGGCTACACCTTC
TRBJ2-7 TRBV7-2 NA NA CASSYDYEQYF TGTGCCAGCAGCTACGACTACGAGCAGTACTTT
TRBJ2-3 TRBV6-2/TRBV6-3 few NA CASSSALQPTLSTDTQYF TGTGCCAGCAGTTCCGCCCTCCAACCAACCTTAAGCACAGATACGCAGTATTTT
TRBJ2-5 TRBV7-2 few NA CASSFNPTQGTQYF TGTGCCAGCAGCTTCAACCCAACCCAGGGGACCCAGTACTTC
TRBJ2-1 TRBV7-6 few NA CASSLDLRGQAYNEQFF TGTGCCAGCAGCTTAGATCTTAGGGGACAAGCCTACAATGAGCAGTTCTTC
TRBJ2-6 TRBV4-1 NA NA CASSQVGNVLTF TGCGCCAGCAGCCAAGTTGGTAACGTCCTGACTTTC
TRBJ1-6 TRBV27 NA TRBD1 CASSPGGRYSPLHF TGTGCCAGCAGCCCAGGGGGACGTTATTCACCCCTCCACTTT
TRBJ1-3 TRBV30 NA NA CAWTSSGNTIYF TGTGCCTGGACGTCCTCTGGAAACACCATATATTTT
TRBJ1-6 TRBV7-8 few TRBD1 CASSPGQGDNSPLHF TGTGCCAGCAGCCCGGGACAGGGAGATAATTCACCCCTCCACTTT
TRBJ2-7 TRBV28 few NA CASIGIAHEQYF TGTGCCAGCATTGGTATTGCCCACGAGCAGTACTTC
TRBJ2-1 TRBV7-9 few TRBD2 CASSSLAGPSGNEQFF TGTGCCAGCAGCTCACTAGCGGGCCCCTCGGGGAATGAGCAGTTCTTC
TRBJ2-3 TRBV11-1 few NA CASSSPGATGDTQYF TGTGCCAGCAGTTCACCCGGGGCTACGGGCGATACGCAGTATTTT
TRBJ1-1 TRBV7-2 NA TRBD1 CASSLGQGRTEAFF TGTGCCAGCAGCTTGGGACAGGGAAGGACTGAAGCTTTCTTT
TRBJ1-4 TRBV7-9 few NA CASSLDPPRRAGKLFF TGTGCCAGCAGCTTAGATCCCCCCAGAAGGGCTGGGAAACTGTTTTTT
TRBJ2-2 TRBV6-6 NA NA CASSGGAGTGELFF TGTGCCAGCAGTGGGGGGGCAGGTACCGGGGAGCTGTTTTTT
TRBJ2-7 TRBV7-8 few NA CASSLEFSRGYEQYF TGTGCCAGCAGCTTAGAATTTTCTAGAGGCTACGAGCAGTACTTC
TRBJ2-5 TRBV7-6 once NA CASSPYGEETQYF TGTGCCAGCAGCCCGTACGGGGAAGAGACCCAGTACTTC
TRBJ1-2 TRBV7-8 many TRBD1 CASSLGDRGYYGYTF TGTGCCAGCAGCTTAGGGGACAGGGGATACTATGGCTACACCTTC
TRBJ2-7 TRBV28 NA NA CASSFSPGRGKDEQYF TGTGCCAGCAGTTTTAGCCCCGGACGTGGGAAGGACGAGCAGTACTTC
TRBJ2-1 TRBV6-5 NA TRBD2 CASRPGLAAEQFF TGTGCCAGCAGACCGGGACTAGCGGCTGAGCAGTTCTTC
TRBJ1-6 TRBV13 NA NA CASSQDNSPLHF TGTGCCAGCAGCCAGGATAATTCACCCCTCCACTTT
TRBJ2-1 TRBV7-2 NA TRBD2 CASSLDPLAGYNEQFF TGTGCCAGCAGCTTAGATCCCCTAGCGGGTTACAATGAGCAGTTCTTC
TRBJ2-2 TRBV11-2 once NA CASSITPGELFF TGTGCCAGCAGCATCACACCCGGGGAGCTGTTTTTT
TRBJ1-3 TRBV20-1 NA NA CSATTRRDRKAGNTIYF TGCAGTGCTACTACTCGCAGGGACCGTAAAGCTGGAAACACCATATATTTT
TRBJ1-5 TRBV12-3/TRBV12-4 NA NA CASSSWRQPQHF TGTGCCAGCAGTTCCTGGCGTCAGCCCCAGCATTTT
TRBJ2-2 TRBV7-6 NA TRBD1 CASFGTGKTGELFF TGTGCCAGCTTCGGGACAGGGAAAACCGGGGAGCTGTTTTTT
TRBJ2-5 TRBV12-3/TRBV12-4 few NA CASTPGGVETQYF TGTGCCAGCACCCCGGGCGGGGTCGAGACCCAGTACTTC
TRBJ2-7 TRBV10-3 few NA CAISDPQEQYF TGTGCCATCAGTGACCCACAGGAGCAGTACTTC
TRBJ1-3 TRBV28 NA NA CASSNLGPDRRSGNTIYF TGTGCCAGCAGCAATCTCGGACCAGACCGGCGCTCTGGAAACACCATATATTTT